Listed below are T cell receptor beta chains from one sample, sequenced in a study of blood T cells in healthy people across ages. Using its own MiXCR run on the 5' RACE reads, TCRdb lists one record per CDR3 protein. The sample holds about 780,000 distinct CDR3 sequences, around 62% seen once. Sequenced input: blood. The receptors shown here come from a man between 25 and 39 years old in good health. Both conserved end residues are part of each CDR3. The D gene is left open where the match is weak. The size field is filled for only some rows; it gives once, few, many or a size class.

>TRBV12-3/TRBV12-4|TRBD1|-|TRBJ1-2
TGTGCCAGCAGGGGACACGGGACAGGGGGCATTTACGACTATGGCTACACCTTC
CASRGHGTGGIYDYGYTF
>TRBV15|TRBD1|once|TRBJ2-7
TGTGCCACCAGCCCATCGACAGGGTCCTCCTGCGAGCAGTACTTC
CATSPSTGSSCEQYF
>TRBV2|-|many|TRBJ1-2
TGTGCCAGCAGCGAGGGCGACTATGGCTACACCTTC
CASSEGDYGYTF
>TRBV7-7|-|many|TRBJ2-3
TGTGCCAGCAGCTTAGTCAACACAGATACGCAGTATTTT
CASSLVNTDTQYF
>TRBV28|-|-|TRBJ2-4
TGTGCCAGCAGTTTCGGGGAACTTTGGGCCATAGCCAAAAACATTCAGTACTTC
CASSFGELWAIAKNIQYF
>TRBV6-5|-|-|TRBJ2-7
TGTGCCAGCAGTTACTCCGCGGGGCTGAGCTCCTACGAGCAGTACTTC
CASSYSAGLSSYEQYF
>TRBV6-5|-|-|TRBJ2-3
TGTGCCAGCAGTTACGAAAAGGGGCGGAATACGCAGTATTTT
CASSYEKGRNTQYF
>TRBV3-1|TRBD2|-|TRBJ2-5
TGTGCCAGCAGCCAACCCCTAGCGGGGGACCCCCAAGAGACCCAGTACTTC
CASSQPLAGDPQETQYF
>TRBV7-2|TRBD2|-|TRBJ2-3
TGTGCCAGCAGCCCGACTAGCGGGGGTCCAGATACGCAGTATTTT
CASSPTSGGPDTQYF
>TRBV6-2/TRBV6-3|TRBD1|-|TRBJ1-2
TGTGCCAGCAGTTACCCGGGACAGGGGAACGTCTATGGCTACACCTTC
CASSYPGQGNVYGYTF